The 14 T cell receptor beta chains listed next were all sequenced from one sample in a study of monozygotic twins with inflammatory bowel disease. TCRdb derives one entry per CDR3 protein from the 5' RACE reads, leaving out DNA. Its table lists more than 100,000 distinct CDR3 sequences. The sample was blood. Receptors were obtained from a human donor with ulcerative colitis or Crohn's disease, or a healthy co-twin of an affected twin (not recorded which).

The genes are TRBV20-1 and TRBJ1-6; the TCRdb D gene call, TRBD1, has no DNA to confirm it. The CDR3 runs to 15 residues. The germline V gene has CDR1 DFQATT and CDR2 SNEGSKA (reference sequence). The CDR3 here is CSAKDRGPYNSPLHF.

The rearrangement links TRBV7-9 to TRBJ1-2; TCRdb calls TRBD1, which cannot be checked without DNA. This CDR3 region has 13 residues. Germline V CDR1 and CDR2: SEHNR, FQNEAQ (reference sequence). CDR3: CASSFLTRPGYTF.

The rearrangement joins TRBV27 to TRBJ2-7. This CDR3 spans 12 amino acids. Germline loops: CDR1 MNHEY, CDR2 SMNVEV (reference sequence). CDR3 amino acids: CASSSNLYEQYF.

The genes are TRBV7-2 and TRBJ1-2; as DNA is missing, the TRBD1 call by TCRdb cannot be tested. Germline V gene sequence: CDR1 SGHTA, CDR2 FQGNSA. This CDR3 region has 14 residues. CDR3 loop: CASSQGQGAGGYTF.

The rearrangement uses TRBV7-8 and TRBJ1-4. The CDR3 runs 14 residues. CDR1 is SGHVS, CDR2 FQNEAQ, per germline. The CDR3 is CASSLGSSNEKLFF.

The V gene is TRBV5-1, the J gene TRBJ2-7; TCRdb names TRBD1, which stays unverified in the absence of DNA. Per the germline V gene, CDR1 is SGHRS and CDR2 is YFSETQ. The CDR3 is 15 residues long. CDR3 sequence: CASSLTNRPTYEQYF.

The CDR3 here is CASSYQDRQYF. The V gene is TRBV7-9, the J gene TRBJ2-7; the D gene TCRdb calls, TRBD1, cannot be checked with no DNA. The V gene's germline CDR1 is SEHNR and CDR2 FQNEAQ (reference sequence). The CDR3 spans 11 residues.

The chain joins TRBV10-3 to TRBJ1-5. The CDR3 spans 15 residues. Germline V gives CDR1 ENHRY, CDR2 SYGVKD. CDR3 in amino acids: CAISESTGGNQPQHF.

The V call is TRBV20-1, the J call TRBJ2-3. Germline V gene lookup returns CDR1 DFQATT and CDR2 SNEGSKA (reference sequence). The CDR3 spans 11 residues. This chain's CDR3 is CSAKVADTQYF.

Here the CDR3 reads CASKGSLYQETQYF. The chain uses TRBV10-2 and TRBJ2-5. Germline-derived CDR1 and CDR2 are WSHSY and SAAADI. The CDR3 runs to 14 residues.

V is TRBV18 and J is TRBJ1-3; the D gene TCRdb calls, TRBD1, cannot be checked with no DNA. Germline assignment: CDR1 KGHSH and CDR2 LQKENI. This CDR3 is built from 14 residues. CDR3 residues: CASSPSGSGNTIYF.

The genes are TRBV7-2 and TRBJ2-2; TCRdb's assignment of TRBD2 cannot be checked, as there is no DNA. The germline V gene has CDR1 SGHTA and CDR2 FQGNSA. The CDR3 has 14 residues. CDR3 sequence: CASNWRVISGELFF.

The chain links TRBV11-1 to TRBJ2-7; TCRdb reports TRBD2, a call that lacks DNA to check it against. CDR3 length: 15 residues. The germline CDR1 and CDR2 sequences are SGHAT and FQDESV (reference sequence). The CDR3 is CASSPSGGSRYEQYF. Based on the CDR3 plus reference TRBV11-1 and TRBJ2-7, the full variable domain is EAEVAQSPRYKITEKSQAVAFWCDPISGHATLYWYRQILGQGPELLVQFQDESVVDDSQLPKDRFSAERLKGVDSTLKIQPAELGDSAMYLCASSPSGGSRYEQYFGPGTRLTVT.

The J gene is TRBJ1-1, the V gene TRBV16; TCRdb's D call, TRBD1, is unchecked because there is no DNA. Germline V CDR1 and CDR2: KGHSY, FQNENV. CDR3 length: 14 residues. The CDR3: CASSSKQGITEAFF.